This T cell receptor (beta chain) was sequenced for a study of blood T cell repertoires in COVID-19. About the study: The origin of the acute and convalescent COVID-19 samples was the United States, Italy and Spain. The analysed material was cDNA or gDNA that came from T cells, B-cell-depleted T cells, or PBMCs.

The authors' processing: It was from reference gene primer amplification that nucleated cell counts were estimated. Sequenced by immunoSEQ multiplex PCR; TCRdb stores in-frame clones only, minus some. The V and J calls and clone size were taken over from that table, and D and trimming were inferred from the DNA. The data hold about 200,000 clones, with roughly 90% observed a single time. With 8 bases removed from V and 7 bases from J, the gap between germline ends came to 14 bases. This CDR3 region has 13 residues. Germline CDR1 and CDR2: SNHLY and FYNNEI. This receptor was obtained from a woman between 50 and 59 years old with acute or convalescent COVID-19. Sequences were obtained from peripheral blood. V gene TRBV2 combines with J gene TRBJ2-2; maybe TRBD2 (5 bases). The CDR3: CASRAGEGGELFF. The DNA for the CDR3 is TGTGCCAGCCGGGCGGGTGAGGGCGGGGAGCTGTTTTTT.